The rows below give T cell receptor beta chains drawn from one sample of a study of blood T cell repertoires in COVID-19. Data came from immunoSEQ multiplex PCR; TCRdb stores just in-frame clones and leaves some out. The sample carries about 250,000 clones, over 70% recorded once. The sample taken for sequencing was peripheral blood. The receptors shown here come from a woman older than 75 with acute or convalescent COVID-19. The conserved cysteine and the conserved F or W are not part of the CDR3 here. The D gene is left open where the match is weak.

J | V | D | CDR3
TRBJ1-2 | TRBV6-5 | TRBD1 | ASRGQGNYGYT
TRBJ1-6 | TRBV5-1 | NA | ASSFGGSSYNSPLH
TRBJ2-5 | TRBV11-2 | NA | ASSFTPGGARETQY
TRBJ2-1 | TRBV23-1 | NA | ASSSKPAANEQF
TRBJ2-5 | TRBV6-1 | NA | ASSDHVGGSGETQY
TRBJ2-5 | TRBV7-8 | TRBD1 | ASSVGQGFETQY
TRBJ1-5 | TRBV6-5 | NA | ASSSGGVYSNQPQH
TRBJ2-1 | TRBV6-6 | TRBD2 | ASSPPLAGGSNEQF
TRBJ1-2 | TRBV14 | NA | ASSQGGGYT
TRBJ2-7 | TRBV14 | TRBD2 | ASSQVGLAGGRTYEQY
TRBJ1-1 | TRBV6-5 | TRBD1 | ASSRGQGDTEAF
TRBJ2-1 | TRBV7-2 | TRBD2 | ASSLGLAGGDEQF
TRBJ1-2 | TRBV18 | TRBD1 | ASSPDKQGAGYT
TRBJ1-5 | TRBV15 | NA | ATSRARSQGGHQPQH
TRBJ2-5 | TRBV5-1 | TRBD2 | ASSNLAGQETQY